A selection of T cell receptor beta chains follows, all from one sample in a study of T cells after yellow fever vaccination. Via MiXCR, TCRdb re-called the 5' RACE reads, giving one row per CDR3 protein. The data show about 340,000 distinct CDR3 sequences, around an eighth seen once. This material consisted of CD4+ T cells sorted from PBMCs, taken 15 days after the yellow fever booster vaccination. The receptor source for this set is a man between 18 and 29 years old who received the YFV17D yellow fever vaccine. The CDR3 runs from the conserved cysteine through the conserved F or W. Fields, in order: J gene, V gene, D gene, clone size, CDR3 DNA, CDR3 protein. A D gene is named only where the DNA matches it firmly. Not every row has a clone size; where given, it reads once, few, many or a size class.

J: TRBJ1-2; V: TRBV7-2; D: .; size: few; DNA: TGTGCCAGCAGCTTAGGCCCAGGACGTAACTATGGCTACACCTTC; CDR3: CASSLGPGRNYGYTF
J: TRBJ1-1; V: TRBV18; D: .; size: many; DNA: TGTGCCAGCTCACCGGGCCGGTCAGGACAAACTGAAGCTTTCTTT; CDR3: CASSPGRSGQTEAFF
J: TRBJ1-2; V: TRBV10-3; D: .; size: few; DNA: TGTGCCATCAGTGAATCAGTCTATGGCTACACCTTC; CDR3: CAISESVYGYTF
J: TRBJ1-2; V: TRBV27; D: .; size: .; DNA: TGTGCCAGCAGGCGGGGCTATGGCTACACCTTC; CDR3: CASRRGYGYTF
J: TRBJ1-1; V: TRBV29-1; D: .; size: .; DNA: TGCAGCGTCTCCGGCCGGGTATCCACTGAAGCTTTCTTT; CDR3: CSVSGRVSTEAFF
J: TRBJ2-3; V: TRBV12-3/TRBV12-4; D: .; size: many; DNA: TGTGCCAGCAGTCCGAGGGAGGCCACAGATACGCAGTATTTT; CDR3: CASSPREATDTQYF
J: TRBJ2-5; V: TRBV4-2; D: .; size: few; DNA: TGTGCCAGCAGCCAAGTTGAGGGGATCCGGGGGTCCCAAGAGACCCAGTACTTC; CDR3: CASSQVEGIRGSQETQYF
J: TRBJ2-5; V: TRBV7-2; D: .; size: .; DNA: TGTGCCAGCAGCTGGCGACAGAGGGAGACCCAGTACTTC; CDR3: CASSWRQRETQYF
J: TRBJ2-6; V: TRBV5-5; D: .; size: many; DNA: TGTGCCAGCAGCTTGGTCGGTTCCCTACACGGGGCCAACGTCCTGACTTTC; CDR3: CASSLVGSLHGANVLTF
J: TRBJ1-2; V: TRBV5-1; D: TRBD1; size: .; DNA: TGCGCCAGCAGCTCTACGGGACAGGGGTTACAAGGCTACACCTTC; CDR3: CASSSTGQGLQGYTF
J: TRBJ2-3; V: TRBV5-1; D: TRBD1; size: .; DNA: TGCGCCAGCAGGGGTAAGGGACAGGGCCCGGGGACACACACAGATACGCAGTATTTT; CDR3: CASRGKGQGPGTHTDTQYF
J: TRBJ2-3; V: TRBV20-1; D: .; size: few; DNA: TGCAGTGGAACAGATACGCAGTATTTT; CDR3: CSGTDTQYF
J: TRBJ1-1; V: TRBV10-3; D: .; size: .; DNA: TGTGCCATCAGGGAGGTGCAGGGGATCACTGAAGCTTTCTTT; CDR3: CAIREVQGITEAFF
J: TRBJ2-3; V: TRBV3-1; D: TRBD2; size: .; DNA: TGTGCCAGCAGCCAAGTCAGCGGGGGAGTGGCAGATACGCAGTATTTT; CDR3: CASSQVSGGVADTQYF
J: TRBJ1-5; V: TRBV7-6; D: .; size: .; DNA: TGTGCCAGCAGCCCGGCCTCGGCAGGGGCCGGCAATCAGCCCCAGCATTTT; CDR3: CASSPASAGAGNQPQHF
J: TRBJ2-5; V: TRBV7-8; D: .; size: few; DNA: TGTGCCAGCGGCAGGGCTCCGAAAGACGAGACCCAGTACTTC; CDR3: CASGRAPKDETQYF
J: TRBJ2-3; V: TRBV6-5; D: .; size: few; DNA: TGTGCCAGCAGTTACTCGATGGGGGGGCCCCCAGATACGCAGTATTTT; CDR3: CASSYSMGGPPDTQYF
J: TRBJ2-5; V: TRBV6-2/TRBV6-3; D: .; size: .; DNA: TGTGCCAGCACCCTCGCGGGGGCTACGAGAGAGACCCAGTACTTC; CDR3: CASTLAGATRETQYF
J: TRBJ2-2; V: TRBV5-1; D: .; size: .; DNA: TGCGCCAGCAGCTTGGGGCCGTCCCAACCCGGGGAGCTGTTTTTT; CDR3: CASSLGPSQPGELFF
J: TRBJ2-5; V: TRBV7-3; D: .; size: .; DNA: TGTGCCAGCGCCGTGGGGCACGACGGGGGGACCCAGTACTTC; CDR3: CASAVGHDGGTQYF
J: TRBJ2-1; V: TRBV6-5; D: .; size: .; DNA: TGTGCCAGCAGCTCCCATCGGGGAAACAATGAGCAGTTCTTC; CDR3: CASSSHRGNNEQFF
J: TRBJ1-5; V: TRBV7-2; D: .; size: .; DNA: TGTGCCAGCAGCTTAGACGGGGGATGGCAGCCCCAGCATTTT; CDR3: CASSLDGGWQPQHF
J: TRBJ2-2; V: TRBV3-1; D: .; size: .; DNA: TGTGCCAGCACCCACGAGCAGGGGGGCACCGGGGAGCTGTTTTTT; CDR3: CASTHEQGGTGELFF
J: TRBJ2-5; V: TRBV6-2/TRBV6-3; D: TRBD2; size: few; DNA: TGTGCCAGCCGCTACACTAGCGGGGGGGCCTCGCAGACCCAGTACTTC; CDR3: CASRYTSGGASQTQYF
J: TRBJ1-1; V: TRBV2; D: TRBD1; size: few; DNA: TGTGCCAGCAGAGAAAACAGGGGGACTGAAGCTTTCTTT; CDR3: CASRENRGTEAFF
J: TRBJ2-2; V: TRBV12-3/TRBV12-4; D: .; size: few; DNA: TGTGCCAGCAGCCCAACCAGGGCCTTCGGGACCGGGGAGCTGTTTTTT; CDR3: CASSPTRAFGTGELFF
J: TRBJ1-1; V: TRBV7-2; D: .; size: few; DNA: TGTGCCAGCAGCCTAGCAACTGAAGCTTTCTTT; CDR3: CASSLATEAFF
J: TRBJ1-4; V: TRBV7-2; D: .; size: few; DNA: TGTGCCAGCAGCTTAGGACCTGCAACTAATGAAAAACTGTTTTTT; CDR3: CASSLGPATNEKLFF
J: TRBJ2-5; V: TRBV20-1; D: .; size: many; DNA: TGCAGTGCTAGAGATACGCCAGAGACCCAGTACTTC; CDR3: CSARDTPETQYF
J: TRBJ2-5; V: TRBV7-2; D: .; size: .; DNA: TGTGCCAGCAGCCGAGGGTCGGGATCCCAAGAGACCCAGTACTTC; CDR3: CASSRGSGSQETQYF
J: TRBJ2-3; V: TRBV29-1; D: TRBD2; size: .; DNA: TGCAGCGTCTCTGGCGGGGGTTCAGATACGCAGTATTTT; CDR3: CSVSGGGSDTQYF
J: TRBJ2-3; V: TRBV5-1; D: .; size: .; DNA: TGCGCCAGCACCATGGGAGGTCCTAGCACAGATACGCAGTATTTT; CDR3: CASTMGGPSTDTQYF
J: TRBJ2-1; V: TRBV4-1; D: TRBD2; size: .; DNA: TGCGCCAGCAGCCCCTACGGACTAGTCATCAATGAGCAGTTCTTC; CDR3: CASSPYGLVINEQFF
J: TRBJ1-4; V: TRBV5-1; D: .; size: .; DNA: TGCGCCAGCAGCTCGCAAGGAGGGGATCAGGAAAAACTGTTTTTT; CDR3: CASSSQGGDQEKLFF
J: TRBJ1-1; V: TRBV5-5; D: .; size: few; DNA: TGTGCCAGCAGCTCGACAGGTCCCGAGGCAACTTTCTTT; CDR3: CASSSTGPEATFF
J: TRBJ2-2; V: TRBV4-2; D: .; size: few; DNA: TGTGCCAGCAGCCAAGATCTACCCGGGGAGCTGTTTTTT; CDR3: CASSQDLPGELFF
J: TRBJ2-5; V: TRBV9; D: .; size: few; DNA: TGTGCCAGCAGCCCTCGGGTGGGGGGCCCCAGTGAGACCCAGTACTTC; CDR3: CASSPRVGGPSETQYF
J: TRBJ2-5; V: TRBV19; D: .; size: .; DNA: TGTGCCAGCGGGGGCGTTGATACCCAGTACTTC; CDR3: CASGGVDTQYF
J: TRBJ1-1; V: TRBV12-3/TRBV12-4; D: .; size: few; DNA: TGTGCCAGCAGTTTTATGCAGGGCACTGAAGCTTTCTTT; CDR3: CASSFMQGTEAFF
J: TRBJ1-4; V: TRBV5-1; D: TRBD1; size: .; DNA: TGCGCCAGCAGCTCGGACAGGGTGGCGGAAAAACTGTTTTTT; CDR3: CASSSDRVAEKLFF
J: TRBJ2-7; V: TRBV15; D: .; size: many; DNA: TGTGCCACCAGCAGAGACCGGTACGAGCAGTACTTC; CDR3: CATSRDRYEQYF
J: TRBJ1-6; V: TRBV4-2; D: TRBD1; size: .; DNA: TGTGCCAGCAGCCAAGGGGGGGGACAGAATAATTCACCCCTCCACTTT; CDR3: CASSQGGGQNNSPLHF
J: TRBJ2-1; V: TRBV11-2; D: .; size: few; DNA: TGTGCCAGCAGCCCAACCCGCGGTCAACTAGCCTATGAGCAGTTCTTC; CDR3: CASSPTRGQLAYEQFF
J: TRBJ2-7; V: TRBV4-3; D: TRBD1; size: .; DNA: TGCGCCAGCAGCCAAGACAGGGGGAATTACGAGCAGTACTTC; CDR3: CASSQDRGNYEQYF